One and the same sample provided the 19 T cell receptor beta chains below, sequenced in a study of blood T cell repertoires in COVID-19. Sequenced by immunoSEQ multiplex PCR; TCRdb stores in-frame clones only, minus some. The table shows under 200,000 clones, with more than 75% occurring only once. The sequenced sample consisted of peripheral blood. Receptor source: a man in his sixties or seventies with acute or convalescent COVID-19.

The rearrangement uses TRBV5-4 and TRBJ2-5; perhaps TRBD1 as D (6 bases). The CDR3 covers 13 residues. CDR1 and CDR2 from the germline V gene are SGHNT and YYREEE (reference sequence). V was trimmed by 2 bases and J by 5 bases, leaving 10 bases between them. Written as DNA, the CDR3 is TGTGCCAGCAGCTTTACAGGGTTGGAGACCCAGTACTTC. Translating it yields CASSFTGLETQYF.

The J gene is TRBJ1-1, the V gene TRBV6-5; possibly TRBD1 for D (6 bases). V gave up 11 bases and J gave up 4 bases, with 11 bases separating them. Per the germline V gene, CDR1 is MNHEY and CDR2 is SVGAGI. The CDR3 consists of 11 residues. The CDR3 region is CAVARGTEAFF. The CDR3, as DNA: TGTGCCGTTGCCAGGGGCACTGAAGCTTTCTTT.

CDR3 in amino acids: CASSFGLGRATEAFF. DNA for the CDR3: TGTGCCAGCAGTTTCGGGCTGGGGAGAGCCACTGAAGCTTTCTTT. This rearrangement joins TRBV27 to TRBJ1-1, with unresolved D. This CDR3 is 15 amino acids long. Per the germline V gene, CDR1 is MNHEY and CDR2 is SMNVEV (reference sequence). V was trimmed by 3 bases and J by 4 bases, leaving 15 bases between them.

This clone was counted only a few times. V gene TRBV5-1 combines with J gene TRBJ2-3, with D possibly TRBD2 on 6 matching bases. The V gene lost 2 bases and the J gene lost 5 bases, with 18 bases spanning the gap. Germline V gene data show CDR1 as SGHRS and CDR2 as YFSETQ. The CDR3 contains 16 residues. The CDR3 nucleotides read TGCGCCAGCAGCTTAGGCCTAGCGCCGCTGGGAGATACGCAGTATTTT. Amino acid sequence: CASSLGLAPLGDTQYF.

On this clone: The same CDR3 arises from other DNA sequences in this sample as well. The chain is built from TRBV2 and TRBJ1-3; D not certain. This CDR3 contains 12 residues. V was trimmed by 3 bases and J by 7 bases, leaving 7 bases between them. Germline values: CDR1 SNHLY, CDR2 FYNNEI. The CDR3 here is CASSDRGNTIYF. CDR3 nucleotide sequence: TGTGCCAGCAGTGATCGAGGGAACACCATATATTTT.

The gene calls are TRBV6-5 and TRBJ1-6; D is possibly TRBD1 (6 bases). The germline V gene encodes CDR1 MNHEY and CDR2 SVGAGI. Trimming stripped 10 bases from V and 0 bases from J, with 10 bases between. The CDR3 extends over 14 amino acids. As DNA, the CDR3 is TGTGCCACAACAGGGAGCTCCTATAATTCACCCCTCCACTTT. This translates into CATTGSSYNSPLHF.

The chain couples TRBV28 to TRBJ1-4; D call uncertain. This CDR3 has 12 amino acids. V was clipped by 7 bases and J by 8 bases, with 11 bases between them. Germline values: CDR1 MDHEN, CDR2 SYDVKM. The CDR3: CASNGVEEKLFF. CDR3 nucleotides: TGTGCCAGCAACGGGGTAGAGGAAAAACTGTTTTTT.

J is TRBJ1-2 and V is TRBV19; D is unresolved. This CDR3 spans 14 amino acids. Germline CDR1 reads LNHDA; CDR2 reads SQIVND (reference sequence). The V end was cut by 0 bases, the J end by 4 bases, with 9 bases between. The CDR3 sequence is CASSIDRESYGYTF. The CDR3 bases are TGTGCCAGTAGTATAGATCGGGAGTCCTATGGCTACACCTTC.

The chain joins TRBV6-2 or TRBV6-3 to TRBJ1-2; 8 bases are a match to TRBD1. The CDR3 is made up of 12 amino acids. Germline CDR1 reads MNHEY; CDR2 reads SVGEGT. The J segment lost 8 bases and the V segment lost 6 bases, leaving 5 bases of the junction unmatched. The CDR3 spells CASSLRQGGYTF. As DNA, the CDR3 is TGTGCCAGCAGCTTACGACAGGGGGGCTACACCTTC.

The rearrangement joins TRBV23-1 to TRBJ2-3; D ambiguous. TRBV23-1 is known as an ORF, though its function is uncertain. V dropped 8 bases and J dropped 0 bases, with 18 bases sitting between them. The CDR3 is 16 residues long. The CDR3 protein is CASGAVPHGSTDTQYF. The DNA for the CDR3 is TGCGCCAGCGGCGCGGTCCCACATGGTAGCACAGATACGCAGTATTTT.

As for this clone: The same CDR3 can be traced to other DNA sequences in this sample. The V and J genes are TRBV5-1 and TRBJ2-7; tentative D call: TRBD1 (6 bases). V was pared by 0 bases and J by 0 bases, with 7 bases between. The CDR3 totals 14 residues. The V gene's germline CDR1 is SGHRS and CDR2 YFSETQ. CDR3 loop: CASSLGRGSYEQYF. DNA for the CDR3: TGCGCCAGCAGCTTGGGCAGGGGCTCCTACGAGCAGTACTTC.

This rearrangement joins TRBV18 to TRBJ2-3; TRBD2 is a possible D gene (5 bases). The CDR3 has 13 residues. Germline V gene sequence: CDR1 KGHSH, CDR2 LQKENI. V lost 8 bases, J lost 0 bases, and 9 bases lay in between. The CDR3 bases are TGTGCCAGCAGAGCGGCTAGCACAGATACGCAGTATTTT. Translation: CASRAASTDTQYF.

CDR3 in DNA: TGTGCCAGCAGCCGGGACAGGGAAGCCGAGCAGTACTTC. It yields the protein CASSRDREAEQYF. The V call is TRBV7-3, the J call TRBJ2-7, with 9 bases lining up with TRBD1. The V gene's germline CDR1 is SGHTA and CDR2 FQGTGA. The CDR3 runs to 13 residues. The junction had 5 bases not matched to a gene; V was cut back by 5 bases and J by 6 bases.

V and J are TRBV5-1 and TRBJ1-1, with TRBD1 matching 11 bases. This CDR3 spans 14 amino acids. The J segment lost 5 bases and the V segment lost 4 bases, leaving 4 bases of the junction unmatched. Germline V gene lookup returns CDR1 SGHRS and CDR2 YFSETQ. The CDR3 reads CASSGGTGGTEAFF. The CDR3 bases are TGCGCCAGCAGCGGCGGGACAGGGGGGACTGAAGCTTTCTTT. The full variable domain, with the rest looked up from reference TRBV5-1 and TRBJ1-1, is KAGVTQTPRYLIKTRGQQVTLSCSPISGHRSVSWYQQTPGQGLQFLFEYFSETQRNKGNFPGRFSGRQFSNSRSEMNVSTLELGDSALYLCASSGGTGGTEAFFGQGTRLTVV.

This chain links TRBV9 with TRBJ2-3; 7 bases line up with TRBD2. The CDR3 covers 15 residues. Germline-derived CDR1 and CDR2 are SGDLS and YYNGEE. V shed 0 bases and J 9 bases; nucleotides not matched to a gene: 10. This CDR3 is CASSVEWEGRRTQYF. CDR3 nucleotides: TGTGCCAGCAGCGTAGAATGGGAGGGGCGTCGGACGCAGTATTTT. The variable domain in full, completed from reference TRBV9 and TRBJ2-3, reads DSGVTQTPKHLITATGQRVTLRCSPRSGDLSVYWYQQSLDQGLQFLIQYYNGEERAKGNILERFSAQQFPDLHSELNLSSLELGDSALYFCASSVEWEGRRTQYFGPGTRLTVL.

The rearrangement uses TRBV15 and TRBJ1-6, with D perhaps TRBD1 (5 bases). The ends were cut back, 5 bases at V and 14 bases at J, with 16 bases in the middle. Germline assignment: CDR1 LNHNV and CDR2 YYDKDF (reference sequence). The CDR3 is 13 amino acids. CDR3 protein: CATSGGGRLALHF. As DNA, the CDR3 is TGTGCCACCAGCGGGGGGGGTCGGTTAGCCCTCCACTTT.

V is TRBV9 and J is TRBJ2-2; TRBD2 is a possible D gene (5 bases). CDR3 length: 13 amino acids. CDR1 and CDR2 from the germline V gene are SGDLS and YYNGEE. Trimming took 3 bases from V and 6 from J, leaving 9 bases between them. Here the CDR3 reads CASSARDPGELFF. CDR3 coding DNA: TGTGCCAGCAGCGCCCGGGATCCCGGGGAGCTGTTTTTT.

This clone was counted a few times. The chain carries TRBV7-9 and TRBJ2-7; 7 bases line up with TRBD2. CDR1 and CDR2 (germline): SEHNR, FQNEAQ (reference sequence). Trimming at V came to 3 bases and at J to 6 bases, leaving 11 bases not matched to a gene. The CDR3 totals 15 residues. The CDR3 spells CASSFPGEGSGEQYF. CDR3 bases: TGTGCCAGCAGCTTCCCCGGGGAGGGATCTGGCGAGCAGTACTTC. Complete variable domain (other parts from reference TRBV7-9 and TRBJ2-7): DTGVSQNPRHKITKRGQNVTFRCDPISEHNRLYWYRQTLGQGPEFLTYFQNEAQLEKSRLLSDRFSAERPKGSFSTLEIQRTEQGDSAMYLCASSFPGEGSGEQYFGPGTRLTVT.

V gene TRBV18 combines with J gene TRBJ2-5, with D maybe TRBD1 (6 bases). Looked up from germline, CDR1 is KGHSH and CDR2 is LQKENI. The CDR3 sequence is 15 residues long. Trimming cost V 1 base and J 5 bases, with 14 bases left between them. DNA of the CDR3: TGTGCCAGCTCACCACGGACAGCCGGCTGGGAGACCCAGTACTTC. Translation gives CASSPRTAGWETQYF.